This T cell receptor beta chain was retrieved from a study of T cell repertoires in cytomegalovirus infection. Background on the study: Matching HLA type, along with CMV infection, was indicated by public TCR beta signatures.

Germline V CDR1 and CDR2: SEHNR, FQNEAQ (reference sequence). V lost 0 bases and J lost 4, with 15 bases in between. The CDR3 has 16 amino acids. MiXCR, run by TCRdb on the reads, gives a single entry per CDR3 protein. The table includes approximately 160,000 distinct CDR3 sequences, under 20% detected once. Whole-study findings and limits: The ex vivo response was dominated by HLA-C-restricted CMV-specific TCR beta clonotypes. The study identified carriers of CMV plus the relevant HLA from cumulative public TCR beta family frequency.

This clonotype was detected a few times. Its antigen is unidentified. J is TRBJ1-2 and V is TRBV7-9, with D tentatively TRBD1 (6 bases). The clonotype originates from a human donor in good health (CMV status not recorded). Some clones in this sample may be carry-over from other donors' samples. Sequencing was done on a sample of CD8+ T cells from PBMCs. The CDR3, as DNA: TGTGCCAGCAGCTTAGCTCCGGGGGGCACCCTCTATGGCTACACCTTC. Protein: CASSLAPGGTLYGYTF.